These T cell receptor beta chains were read from a single sample in a study of CXCR3-negative and CXCR3-positive naive CD8 T cells. Reprocessing the 5' RACE reads, TCRdb reports a single entry for every CDR3 protein and omits DNA. The sample totals around 40,000 distinct CDR3 sequences. The specimen sequenced was memory CD8+ T cells from blood. The receptors here all came from a human donor in good health. Some clones in this sample may be carry-over from other donors' samples. The CDR3 runs from the conserved cysteine through the conserved F or W.

CDR3aa	v_gene	j_gene
CSALIPYSAHEQFF	TRBV29-1	TRBJ2-1
CASSQKPLDSPLNQPQHF	TRBV5-1	TRBJ1-5
CASSFPTGGDETQYF	TRBV12-3/TRBV12-4	TRBJ2-5
CASSFGGAGDEQYF	TRBV5-1	TRBJ2-7
CASSPKEGKTNYDYTF	TRBV7-9	TRBJ1-2
CASSSVVADSNQPQHF	TRBV2	TRBJ1-5
CASSLDHSESYEQYF	TRBV12-3/TRBV12-4	TRBJ2-7
CASSLWQGASGELFF	TRBV11-2	TRBJ2-2
CASSQSSGYEQYF	TRBV4-1	TRBJ2-7
CASQEEGRSTEKLFF	TRBV28	TRBJ1-4
CAISERGEGNTEAFF	TRBV10-3	TRBJ1-1